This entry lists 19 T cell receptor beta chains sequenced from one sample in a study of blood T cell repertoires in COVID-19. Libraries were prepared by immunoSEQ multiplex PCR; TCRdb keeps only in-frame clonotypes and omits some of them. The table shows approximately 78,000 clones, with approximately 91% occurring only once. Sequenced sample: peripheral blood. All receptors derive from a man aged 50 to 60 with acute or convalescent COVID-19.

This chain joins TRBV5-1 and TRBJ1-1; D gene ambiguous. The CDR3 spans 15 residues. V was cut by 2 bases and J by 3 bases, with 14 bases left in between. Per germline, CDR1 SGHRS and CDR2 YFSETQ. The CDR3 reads CASSFGQQAHTEAFF. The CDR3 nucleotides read TGCGCCAGCAGCTTTGGTCAGCAGGCTCACACTGAAGCTTTCTTT.

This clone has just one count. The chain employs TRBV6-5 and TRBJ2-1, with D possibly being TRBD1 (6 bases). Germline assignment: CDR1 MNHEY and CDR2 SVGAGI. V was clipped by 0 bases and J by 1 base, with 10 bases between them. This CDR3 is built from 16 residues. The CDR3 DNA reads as TGTGCCAGCAGTTACTCGAGCAGGGGATCCTACAATGAGCAGTTCTTC. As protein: CASSYSSRGSYNEQFF.

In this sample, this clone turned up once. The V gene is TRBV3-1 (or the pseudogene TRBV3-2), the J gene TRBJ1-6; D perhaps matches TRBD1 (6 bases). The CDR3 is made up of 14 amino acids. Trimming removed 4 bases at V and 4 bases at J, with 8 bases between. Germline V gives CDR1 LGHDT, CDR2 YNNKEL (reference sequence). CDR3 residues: CASSRDTYNSPLHF. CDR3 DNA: TGTGCCAGCAGCCGGGACACTTATAATTCACCCCTCCACTTT.

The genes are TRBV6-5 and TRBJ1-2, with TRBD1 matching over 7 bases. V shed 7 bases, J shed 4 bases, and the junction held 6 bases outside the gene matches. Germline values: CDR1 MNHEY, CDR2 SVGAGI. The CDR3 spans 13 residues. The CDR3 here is CASKPGGSYGYTF. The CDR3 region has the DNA TGTGCCAGCAAGCCAGGGGGTTCCTATGGCTACACCTTC.

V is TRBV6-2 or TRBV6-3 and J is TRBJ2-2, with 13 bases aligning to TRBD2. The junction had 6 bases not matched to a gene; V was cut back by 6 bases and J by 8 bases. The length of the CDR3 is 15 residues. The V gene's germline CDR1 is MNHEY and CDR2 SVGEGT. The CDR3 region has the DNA TGTGCCAGCAGCCGGACTAGCGGGGGTACGGGGGAGCTGTTTTTT. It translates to CASSRTSGGTGELFF.

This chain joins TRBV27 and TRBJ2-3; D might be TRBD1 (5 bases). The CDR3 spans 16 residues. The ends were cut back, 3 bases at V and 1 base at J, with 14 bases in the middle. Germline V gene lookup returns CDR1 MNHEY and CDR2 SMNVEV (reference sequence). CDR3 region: CASSFQGAGGTDTQYF. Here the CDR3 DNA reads TGTGCCAGCAGTTTCCAAGGGGCTGGGGGCACAGATACGCAGTATTTT.

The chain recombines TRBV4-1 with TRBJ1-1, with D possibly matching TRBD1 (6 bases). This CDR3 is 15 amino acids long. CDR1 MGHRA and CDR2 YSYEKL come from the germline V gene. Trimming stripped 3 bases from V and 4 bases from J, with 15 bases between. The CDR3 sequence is CASSHGGGGVTEAFF. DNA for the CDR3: TGCGCCAGCAGCCATGGCGGTGGGGGCGTCACTGAAGCTTTCTTT.

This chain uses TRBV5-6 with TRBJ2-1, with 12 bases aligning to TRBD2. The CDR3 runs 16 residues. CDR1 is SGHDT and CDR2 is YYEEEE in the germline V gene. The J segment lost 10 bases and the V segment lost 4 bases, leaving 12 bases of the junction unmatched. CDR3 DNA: TGTGCCAGCAGCCCCGCCCTAGCGGGGGGGTTCCAAGAGCAGTTCTTC. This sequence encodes CASSPALAGGFQEQFF.

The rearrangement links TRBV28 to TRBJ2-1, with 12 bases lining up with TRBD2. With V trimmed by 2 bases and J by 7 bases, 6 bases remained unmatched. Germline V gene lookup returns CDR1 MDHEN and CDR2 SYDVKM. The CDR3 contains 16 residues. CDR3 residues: CASSLTPSGGVNEQFF. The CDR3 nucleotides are TGTGCCAGCAGTTTAACTCCTAGCGGGGGGGTAAATGAGCAGTTCTTC.

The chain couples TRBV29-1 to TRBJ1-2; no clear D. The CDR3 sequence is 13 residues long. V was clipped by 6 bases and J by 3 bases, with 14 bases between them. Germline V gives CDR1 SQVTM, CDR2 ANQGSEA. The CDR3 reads CSVGSGKDYGYTF. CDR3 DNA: TGCAGCGTCGGATCCGGGAAAGACTATGGCTACACCTTC.

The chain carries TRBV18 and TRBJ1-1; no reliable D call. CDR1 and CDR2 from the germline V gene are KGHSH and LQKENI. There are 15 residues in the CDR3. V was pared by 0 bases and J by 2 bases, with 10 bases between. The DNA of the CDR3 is TGTGCCAGCTCACCACCGGGAGGCAGTAACACTGAAGCTTTCTTT. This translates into CASSPPGGSNTEAFF.

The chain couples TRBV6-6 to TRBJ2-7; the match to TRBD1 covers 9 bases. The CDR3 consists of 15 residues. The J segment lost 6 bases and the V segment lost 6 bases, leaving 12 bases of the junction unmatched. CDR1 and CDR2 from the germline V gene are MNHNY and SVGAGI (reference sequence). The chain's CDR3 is CASRSPGQGRGEQYF. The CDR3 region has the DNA TGTGCCAGCAGGTCCCCGGGACAGGGTCGTGGCGAGCAGTACTTC.

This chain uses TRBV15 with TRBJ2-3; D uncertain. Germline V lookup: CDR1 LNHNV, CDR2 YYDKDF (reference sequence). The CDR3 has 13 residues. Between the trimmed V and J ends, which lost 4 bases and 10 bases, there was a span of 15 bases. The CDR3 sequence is CATSKKAPSAQYF. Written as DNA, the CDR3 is TGTGCCACCAGCAAGAAAGCCCCATCTGCGCAGTATTTT.

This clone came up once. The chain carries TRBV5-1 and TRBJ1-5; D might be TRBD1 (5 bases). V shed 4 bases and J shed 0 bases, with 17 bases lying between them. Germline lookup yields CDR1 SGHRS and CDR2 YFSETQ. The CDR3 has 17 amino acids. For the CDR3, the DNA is TGCGCCAGCAGCCCCGAGCCTCGACAGAGTAGCAATCAGCCCCAGCATTTT. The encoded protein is CASSPEPRQSSNQPQHF.

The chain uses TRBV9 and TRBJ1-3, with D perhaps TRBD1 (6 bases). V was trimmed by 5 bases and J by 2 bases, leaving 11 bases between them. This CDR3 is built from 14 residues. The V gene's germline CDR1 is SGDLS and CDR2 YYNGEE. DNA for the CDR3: TGTGCCAGCAGTCGACAGGTTCCTGGAAACACCATATATTTT. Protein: CASSRQVPGNTIYF.

The CDR3 bases are TGTGCCAGCAGCCTAAGGGGTAAGAACACTGAAGCTTTCTTT. Residues: CASSLRGKNTEAFF. The chain combines TRBV7-2 with TRBJ1-1, with D possibly TRBD1 on 5 matching bases. V was cut by 5 bases and J by 1 base, with 11 bases left in between. This CDR3 is 14 amino acids long. Germline CDR1 SGHTA, CDR2 FQGNSA.

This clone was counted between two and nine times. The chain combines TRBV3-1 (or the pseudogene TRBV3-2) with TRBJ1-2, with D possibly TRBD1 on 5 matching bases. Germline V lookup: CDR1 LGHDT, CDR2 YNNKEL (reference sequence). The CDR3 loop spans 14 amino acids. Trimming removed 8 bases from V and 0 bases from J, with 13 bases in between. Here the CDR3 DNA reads TGTGCCAGCGGAAGCGACAGATCTAACTATGGCTACACCTTC. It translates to CASGSDRSNYGYTF.

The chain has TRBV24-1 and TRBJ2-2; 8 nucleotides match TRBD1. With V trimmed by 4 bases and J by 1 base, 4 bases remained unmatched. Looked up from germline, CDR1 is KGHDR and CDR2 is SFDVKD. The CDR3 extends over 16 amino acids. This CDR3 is CATSETGTGNTGELFF. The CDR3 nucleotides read TGTGCCACCAGTGAGACCGGGACAGGGAACACCGGGGAGCTGTTTTTT.

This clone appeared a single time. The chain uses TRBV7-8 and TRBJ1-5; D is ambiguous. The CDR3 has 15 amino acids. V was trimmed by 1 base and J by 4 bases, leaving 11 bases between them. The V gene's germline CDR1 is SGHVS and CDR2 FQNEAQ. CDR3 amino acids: CASSLEADWNQPQHF. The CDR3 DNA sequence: TGTGCCAGCAGCTTAGAGGCGGACTGGAATCAGCCCCAGCATTTT.